Below are 16 T cell receptor beta chains sequenced from a single sample in a study of shared clonotypes between healthy human individuals. Clones were sequenced by immunoSEQ multiplex PCR, and TCRdb holds only the in-frame ones, with some missing. The sample consists of some 450,000 clones, around 77% of them appearing once. The sequenced sample was PBMCs. The source is a middle-aged woman in good health. Some clones in this sample may be carry-over from other donors' samples.

This chain connects TRBV29-1 to TRBJ1-3; D remains ambiguous. Deletions cut 4 bases from V and 1 base from J, with 17 bases between. The CDR3 consists of 16 residues. Per the germline V gene, CDR1 is SQVTM and CDR2 is ANQGSEA. The CDR3 bases are TGCAGCGTTGTTGGACCGATCGACCGATCTGGAAACACCATATATTTT. Translated: CSVVGPIDRSGNTIYF.

The rearrangement links TRBV4-1 to TRBJ1-3; D gene ambiguous. The germline V gene has CDR1 MGHRA and CDR2 YSYEKL. V was pared by 3 bases and J by 3 bases, with 3 bases between. The CDR3 totals 12 residues. CDR3 in amino acids: CASSQDGNTIYF. DNA of the CDR3: TGCGCCAGCAGCCAGGATGGAAACACCATATATTTT.

The chain is built from TRBV29-1 and TRBJ2-5; 7 bases line up with TRBD1. The CDR3 covers 12 residues. Germline V lookup: CDR1 SQVTM, CDR2 ANQGSEA. The CDR3 nucleotides read TGCAACGCCCGGGACAGCCAAGAGACCCAGTACTTC. It is translated as CNARDSQETQYF.

The rearrangement joins TRBV6-4 to TRBJ2-7; TRBD2 matches 7 bases. Trimming at V came to 1 base and at J to 2 bases, leaving 8 bases not matched to a gene. This CDR3 comprises 16 residues. CDR1 MRHNA and CDR2 SNTAGT come from the germline V gene. The CDR3 spells CASSDCLGRGPYEQYF. In DNA form, the CDR3 reads TGTGCCAGCAGTGACTGTCTTGGGAGGGGCCCCTACGAGCAGTACTTC.

V is TRBV30 and J is TRBJ2-7; no firm D call. The end of the DNA fits TRBJ2-1 better, so the J call may be wrong. Germline V gene sequence: CDR1 GTSNPN, CDR2 SVGIG (reference sequence). CDR3 size: 9 residues. DNA of the CDR3: TGTGCCGCAGACGGTGAGCAGTTCTTC. Its translation is CAADGEQFF.

This clone was observed a few times. The chain couples TRBV30 to TRBJ1-1; 10 nucleotides align to TRBD1. The ends lost 2 bases at V and 5 bases at J; junction bases unmatched: 5. The CDR3 has 14 residues. Per the germline V gene, CDR1 is GTSNPN and CDR2 is SVGIG (reference sequence). The CDR3 coding sequence is TGTGCCTGGAGTCCCGGGACAGGGGAGACTGAAGCTTTCTTT. Amino acids: CAWSPGTGETEAFF. Drawing the rest from reference TRBV30 and TRBJ1-1, the complete variable domain is SQTIHQWPATLVQPVGSPLSLECTVEGTSNPNLYWYRQAAGRGLQLLFYSVGIGQISSEVPQNLSASRPQDRQFILSSKKLLLSDSGFYLCAWSPGTGETEAFFGQGTRLTVV.

The chain couples TRBV18 to TRBJ2-1; 14 positions agree with TRBD2. The germline CDR1 and CDR2 sequences are KGHSH and LQKENI. The length of the CDR3 is 16 residues. Trimming took 2 bases from V and 8 from J; bases not matched to a gene: 5. The chain's CDR3 is CASSPGTSGSFDEQFF. The CDR3 DNA reads TGTGCCAGCTCACCAGGGACTAGCGGGAGTTTCGATGAGCAGTTCTTC.

V usage is TRBV15 and J usage is TRBJ2-7; no definite D call. This CDR3 has 12 amino acids. Trimming pared 0 bases from V and 4 bases from J, leaving 4 bases between. From germline, CDR1 is LNHNV and CDR2 YYDKDF (reference sequence). The CDR3 DNA reads as TGTGCCACCAGCAGAGATCGGTACGAGCAGTACTTC. It encodes CATSRDRYEQYF.

The sample holds one count of this clone. It differs at one base from a far larger clone, so likely a read error. No conserved phenylalanine or tryptophan is present at the end of the CDR3, so a read error is the likely explanation. The J gene is TRBJ1-2, the V gene TRBV5-1; TRBD1 matches at 7 bases. The trim removed 4 bases at V and 4 bases at J, leaving 10 bases unmatched. The length of the CDR3 is 15 residues. Germline V gene data show CDR1 as SGHRS and CDR2 as YFSETQ. As DNA, the CDR3 is TGCGCCAGCAGCACGACAGGGTTGAGGAGCTATGGCTACACCTTA. Residues: CASSTTGLRSYGYTL.

The V call is TRBV7-9, the J call TRBJ2-7; D is perhaps TRBD1 (6 bases). Germline values: CDR1 SEHNR, CDR2 FQNEAQ (reference sequence). The V gene lost 1 base and the J gene lost 3 bases, with 25 bases spanning the gap. The length of the CDR3 is 19 residues. The CDR3 reads CASSLDGRFWGRGDYEQYF. In nucleotides, the CDR3 is TGTGCCAGCAGCTTAGATGGTCGGTTTTGGGGCAGGGGAGACTACGAGCAGTACTTC. The whole variable domain, filled in from reference TRBV7-9 and TRBJ2-7, reads DTGVSQNPRHKITKRGQNVTFRCDPISEHNRLYWYRQTLGQGPEFLTYFQNEAQLEKSRLLSDRFSAERPKGSFSTLEIQRTEQGDSAMYLCASSLDGRFWGRGDYEQYFGPGTRLTVT.

Remarks on this clone: A far larger clone is only one base removed, so a read error is likely. The same CDR3 is also encoded by other DNA sequences in this sample. The rearrangement links TRBV30 to TRBJ2-7; 9 bases match TRBD1. Germline assignment: CDR1 GTSNPN and CDR2 SVGIG (reference sequence). The length of the CDR3 is 12 residues. The CDR3 sequence: CAGAGTGLEQYF. The CDR3, as DNA: TGCGCCGGGGCTGGGACAGGGTTGGAGCAGTACTTC.

This clone was observed a single time. This clone may be a read error of a much larger clone one base away. The CDR3 end shows no conserved phenylalanine or tryptophan, and so a read error is likely. The chain is built from TRBV6-1 and TRBJ1-2; D gene uncertain. The CDR3 runs 17 residues. Germline-derived CDR1 and CDR2 are MNHNS and SASEGT. Trimming took 2 bases from V and 1 from J, leaving 17 bases between them. The CDR3 DNA is TGTGCCAGCAGTGAAACTTATATGACCCTAGGTAACTATGGCTACACCATC. It specifies CASSETYMTLGNYGYTI.

This clone turned up a few times. The chain combines TRBV6-1 with TRBJ1-5; D gene uncertain. The CDR3 totals 18 residues. The V end lost 0 bases, the J end lost 6 bases, and 21 bases lay between the germline ends. Germline CDR1 and CDR2: MNHNS and SASEGT. The CDR3 loop is CASSEALHMAAAGQPQHF. The CDR3 nucleotides are TGTGCCAGCAGTGAAGCGCTTCACATGGCAGCCGCCGGTCAGCCCCAGCATTTT.

V is TRBV27 and J is TRBJ2-7; D might be TRBD1 or TRBD2, each matching 5 bases. Germline values: CDR1 MNHEY, CDR2 SMNVEV (reference sequence). The ends were cut back, 6 bases at V and 0 bases at J, with 18 bases in the middle. The CDR3 covers 16 residues. CDR3 loop: CASRLTGRATSYEQYF. CDR3 DNA sequence: TGTGCCAGCAGGCTGACGGGGCGCGCCACCTCCTACGAGCAGTACTTC.

Worth noting for this clone: A far larger clone is a single base away, which makes a read error likely. This chain connects TRBV29-1 to TRBJ1-2; a weak D match, TRBD1 (5 bases). CDR1 SQVTM and CDR2 ANQGSEA come from the germline V gene. The CDR3 contains 13 residues. CDR3 sequence: CSEEKTANYGHTF. The CDR3 DNA reads TGCAGCGAGGAAAAGACAGCTAACTATGGCCACACCTTC.

The rearrangement joins TRBV7-9 to TRBJ2-7; maybe TRBD2 (5 bases). Germline assignment: CDR1 SEHNR and CDR2 FQNEAQ (reference sequence). This CDR3 comprises 14 residues. V lost 2 bases to trimming and J lost 5 bases, with 13 bases between them. The CDR3 DNA reads as TGTGCCAGCAGCTTATCGTTAGGACTTAACGAGCAGTACTTC. This encodes CASSLSLGLNEQYF.